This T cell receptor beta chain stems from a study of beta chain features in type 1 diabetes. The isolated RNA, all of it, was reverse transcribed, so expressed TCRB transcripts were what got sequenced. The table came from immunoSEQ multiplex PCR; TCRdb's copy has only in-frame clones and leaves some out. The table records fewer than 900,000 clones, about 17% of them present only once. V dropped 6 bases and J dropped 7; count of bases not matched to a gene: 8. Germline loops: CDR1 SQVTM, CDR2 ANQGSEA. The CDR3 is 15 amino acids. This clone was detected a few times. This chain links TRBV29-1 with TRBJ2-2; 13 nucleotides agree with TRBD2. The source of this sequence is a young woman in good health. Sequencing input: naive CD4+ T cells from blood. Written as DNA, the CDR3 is TGCAGCGTGCGGACTAGCGGGAGTTATGGCGGGGAGCTGTTTTTT. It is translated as CSVRTSGSYGGELFF.